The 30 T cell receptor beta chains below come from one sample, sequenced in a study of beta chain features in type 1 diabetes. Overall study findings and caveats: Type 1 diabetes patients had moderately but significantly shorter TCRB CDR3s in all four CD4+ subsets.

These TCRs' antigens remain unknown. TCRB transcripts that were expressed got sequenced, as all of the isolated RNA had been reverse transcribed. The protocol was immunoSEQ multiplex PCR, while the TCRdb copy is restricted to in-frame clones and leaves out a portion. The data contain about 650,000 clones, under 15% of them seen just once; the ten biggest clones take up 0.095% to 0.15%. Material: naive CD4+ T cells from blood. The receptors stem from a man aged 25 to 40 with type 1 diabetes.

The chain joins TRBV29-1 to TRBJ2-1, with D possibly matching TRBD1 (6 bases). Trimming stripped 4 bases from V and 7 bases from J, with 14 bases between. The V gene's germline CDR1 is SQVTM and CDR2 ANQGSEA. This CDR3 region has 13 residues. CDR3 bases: TGCAGCGTTGTTCGCGCAGGGGTGAATGAGCAGTTCTTC. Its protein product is CSVVRAGVNEQFF.

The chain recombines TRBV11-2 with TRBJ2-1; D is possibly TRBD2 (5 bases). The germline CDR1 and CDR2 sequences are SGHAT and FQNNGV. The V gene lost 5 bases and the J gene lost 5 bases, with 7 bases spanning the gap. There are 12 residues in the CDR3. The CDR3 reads CASSPGNNEQFF. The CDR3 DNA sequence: TGTGCCAGCAGCCCCGGGAACAATGAGCAGTTCTTC.

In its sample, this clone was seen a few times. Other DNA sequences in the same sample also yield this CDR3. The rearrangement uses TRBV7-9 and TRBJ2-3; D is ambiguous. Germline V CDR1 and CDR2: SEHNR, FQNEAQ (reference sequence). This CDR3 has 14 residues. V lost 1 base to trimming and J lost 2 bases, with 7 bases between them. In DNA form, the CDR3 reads TGTGCCAGCAGCTTAGGAATCTCCACAGATACGCAGTATTTT. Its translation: CASSLGISTDTQYF.

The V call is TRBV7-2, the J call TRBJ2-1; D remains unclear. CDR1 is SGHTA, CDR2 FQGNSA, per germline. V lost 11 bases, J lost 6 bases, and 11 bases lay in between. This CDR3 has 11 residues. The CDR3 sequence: CAAGVRNEQFF. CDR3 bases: TGTGCCGCTGGGGTTCGCAATGAGCAGTTCTTC.

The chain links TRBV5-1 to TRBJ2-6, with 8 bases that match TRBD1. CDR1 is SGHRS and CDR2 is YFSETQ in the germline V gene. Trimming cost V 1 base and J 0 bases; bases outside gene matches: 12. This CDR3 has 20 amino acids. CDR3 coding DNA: TGCGCCAGCAGCTTGCCTACGTCCGGGACAGGCAGCTCTGGGGCCAACGTCCTGACTTTC. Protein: CASSLPTSGTGSSGANVLTF.

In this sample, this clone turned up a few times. In nucleotides, the CDR3 is TGTGCCAGCTCACGGGGGGACGAGGGCAGCGAGCAGTACTTC. This sequence encodes CASSRGDEGSEQYF. V gene TRBV18 combines with J gene TRBJ2-7; D possibly corresponds to TRBD2 (6 bases). V lost 4 bases and J lost 6, with 16 bases in between. The CDR3 is made up of 14 amino acids. Germline lookup yields CDR1 KGHSH and CDR2 LQKENI.

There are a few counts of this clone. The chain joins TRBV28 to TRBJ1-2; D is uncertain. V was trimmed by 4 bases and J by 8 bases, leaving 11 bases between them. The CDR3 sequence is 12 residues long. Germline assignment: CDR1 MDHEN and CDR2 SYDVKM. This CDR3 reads CASSSGEDGYTF. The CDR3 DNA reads TGTGCCAGCAGTTCCGGGGAGGACGGCTACACCTTC.

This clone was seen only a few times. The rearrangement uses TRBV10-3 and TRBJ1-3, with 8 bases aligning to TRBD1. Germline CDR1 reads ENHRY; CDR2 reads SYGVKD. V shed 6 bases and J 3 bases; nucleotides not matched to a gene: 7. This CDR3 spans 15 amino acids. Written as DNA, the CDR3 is TGTGCCATCAGCCAGGACAGGGAAGGTGGAAACACCATATATTTT. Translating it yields CAISQDREGGNTIYF.

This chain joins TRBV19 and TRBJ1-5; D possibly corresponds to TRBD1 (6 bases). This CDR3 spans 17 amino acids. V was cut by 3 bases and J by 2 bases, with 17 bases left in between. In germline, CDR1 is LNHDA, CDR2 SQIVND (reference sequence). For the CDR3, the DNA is TGTGCCAGTAGTATTGGGCATAGGGGGAAGCGCAATCAGCCCCAGCATTTT. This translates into CASSIGHRGKRNQPQHF.

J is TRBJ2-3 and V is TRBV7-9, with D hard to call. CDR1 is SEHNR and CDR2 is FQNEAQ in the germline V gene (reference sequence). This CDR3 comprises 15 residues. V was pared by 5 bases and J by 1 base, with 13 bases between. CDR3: CASSALAWGTDTQYF. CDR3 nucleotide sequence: TGTGCCAGCAGCGCACTGGCTTGGGGCACAGATACGCAGTATTTT.

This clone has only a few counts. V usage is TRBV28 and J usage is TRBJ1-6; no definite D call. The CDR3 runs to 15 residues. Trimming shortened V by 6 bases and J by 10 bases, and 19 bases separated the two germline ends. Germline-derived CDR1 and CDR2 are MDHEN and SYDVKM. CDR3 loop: CASSRGPIQDSPLHF. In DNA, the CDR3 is TGTGCCAGCAGCCGAGGGCCGATCCAAGACTCACCCCTCCACTTT.

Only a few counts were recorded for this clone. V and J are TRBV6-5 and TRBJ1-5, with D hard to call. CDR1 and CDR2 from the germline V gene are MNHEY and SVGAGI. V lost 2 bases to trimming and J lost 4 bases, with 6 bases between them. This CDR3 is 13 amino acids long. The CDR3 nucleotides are TGTGCCAGCAGTTACAGGGAAAATCAGCCCCAGCATTTT. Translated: CASSYRENQPQHF.

The chain's CDR3 is CASIPTGGIGQPQHF. Here the CDR3 DNA reads TGTGCCAGCATCCCTACGGGAGGAATAGGCCAGCCCCAGCATTTT. The V call is TRBV6-6, the J call TRBJ1-5; the D is unclear. Trimming pared 7 bases from V and 7 bases from J, leaving 20 bases between. The CDR3 contains 15 residues. Germline CDR1 is MNHNY and CDR2 is SVGAGI (reference sequence).

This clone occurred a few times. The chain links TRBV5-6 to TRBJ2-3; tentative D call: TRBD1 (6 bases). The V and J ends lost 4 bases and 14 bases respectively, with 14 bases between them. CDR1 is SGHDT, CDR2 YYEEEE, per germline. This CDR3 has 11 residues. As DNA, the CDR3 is TGTGCCAGCAGCCTTGCACGGACAGCGTATTTT. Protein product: CASSLARTAYF. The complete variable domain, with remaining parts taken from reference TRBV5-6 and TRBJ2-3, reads DAGVTQSPTHLIKTRGQQVTLRCSPKSGHDTVSWYQQALGQGPQFIFQYYEEEERQRGNFPDRFSGHQFPNYSSELNVNALLLGDSALYLCASSLARTAYFGPGTRLTVL.

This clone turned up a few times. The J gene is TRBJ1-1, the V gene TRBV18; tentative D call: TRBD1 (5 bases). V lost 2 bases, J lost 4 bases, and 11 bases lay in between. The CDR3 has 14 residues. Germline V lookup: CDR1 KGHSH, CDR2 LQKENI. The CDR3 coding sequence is TGTGCCAGCTCACCATCACAGGTGGGCACTGAAGCTTTCTTT. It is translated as CASSPSQVGTEAFF.

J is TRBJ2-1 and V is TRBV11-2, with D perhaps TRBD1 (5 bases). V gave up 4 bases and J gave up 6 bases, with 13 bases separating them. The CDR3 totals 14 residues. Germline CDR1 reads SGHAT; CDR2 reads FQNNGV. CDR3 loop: CASSSQTVGNEQFF. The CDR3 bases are TGTGCCAGCAGCTCCCAGACAGTAGGCAATGAGCAGTTCTTC.

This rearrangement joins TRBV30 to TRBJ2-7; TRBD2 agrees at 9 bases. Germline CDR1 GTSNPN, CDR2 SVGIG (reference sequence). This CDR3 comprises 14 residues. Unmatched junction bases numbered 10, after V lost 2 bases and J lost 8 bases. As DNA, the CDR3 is TGTGCCTGGAGTACGGTAGCGGGGGAGGTGCAGCAGTACTTC. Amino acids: CAWSTVAGEVQQYF.

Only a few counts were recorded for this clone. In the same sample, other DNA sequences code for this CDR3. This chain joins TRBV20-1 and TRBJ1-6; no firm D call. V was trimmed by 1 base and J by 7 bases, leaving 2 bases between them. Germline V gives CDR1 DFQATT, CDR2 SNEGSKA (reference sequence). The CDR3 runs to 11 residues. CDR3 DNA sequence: TGCAGTGCTAGAGGGAATTCACCCCTCCACTTT. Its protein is CSARGNSPLHF.

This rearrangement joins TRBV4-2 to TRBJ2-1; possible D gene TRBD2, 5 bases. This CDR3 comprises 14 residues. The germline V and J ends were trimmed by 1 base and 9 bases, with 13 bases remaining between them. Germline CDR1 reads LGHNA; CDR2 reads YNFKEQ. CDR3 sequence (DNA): TGTGCCAGCAGCCAAGTCCCCGCGGGCAGTGAGCAGTTCTTC. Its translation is CASSQVPAGSEQFF.

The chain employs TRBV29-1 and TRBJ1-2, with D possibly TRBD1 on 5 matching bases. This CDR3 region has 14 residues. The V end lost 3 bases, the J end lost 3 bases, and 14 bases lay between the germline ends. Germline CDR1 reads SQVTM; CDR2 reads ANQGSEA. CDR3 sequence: CSVEGQGEHYGYTF. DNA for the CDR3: TGCAGCGTTGAGGGTCAGGGAGAACACTATGGCTACACCTTC.

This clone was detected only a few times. CDR3 bases: TGCGCCAGCAGCCAAGATCAGGCAGGGTATAATGAAAAACTGTTTTTT. Translated: CASSQDQAGYNEKLFF. The genes are TRBV4-3 and TRBJ1-4; D may be TRBD1 (5 bases). Trimming removed 0 bases at V and 4 bases at J, with 12 bases between. The CDR3 contains 16 residues. Germline assignment: CDR1 LGHNA and CDR2 YSLEER.

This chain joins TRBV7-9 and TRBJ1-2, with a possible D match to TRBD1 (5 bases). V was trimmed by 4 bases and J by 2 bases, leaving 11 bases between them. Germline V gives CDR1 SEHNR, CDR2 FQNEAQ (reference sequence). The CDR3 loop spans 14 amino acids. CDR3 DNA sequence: TGTGCCAGCAGCTCCCGTTGGGGGAACTATGGCTACACCTTC. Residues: CASSSRWGNYGYTF.

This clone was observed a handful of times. CDR3 region: CASSLGTGLTYEQYF. Written as DNA, the CDR3 is TGTGCCAGCAGCTTAGGGACGGGCCTAACGTACGAGCAGTACTTC. This chain uses TRBV5-4 with TRBJ2-7; D is possibly TRBD1 or TRBD2 (5 bases each). The germline CDR1 and CDR2 sequences are SGHNT and YYREEE (reference sequence). V lost 2 bases to trimming and J lost 4 bases, with 16 bases between them. The CDR3 has 15 residues.

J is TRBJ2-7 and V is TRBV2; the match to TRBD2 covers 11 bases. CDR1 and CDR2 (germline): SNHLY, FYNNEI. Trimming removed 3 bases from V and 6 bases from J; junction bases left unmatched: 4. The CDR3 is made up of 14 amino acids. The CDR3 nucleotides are TGTGCCAGCAGTGAGTTAGCGGGGGGGCCCGAGCAGTACTTC. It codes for CASSELAGGPEQYF. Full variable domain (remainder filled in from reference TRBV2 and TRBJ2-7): EPEVTQTPSHQVTQMGQEVILRCVPISNHLYFYWYRQILGQKVEFLVSFYNNEISEKSEIFDDQFSVERPDGSNFTLKIRSTKLEDSAMYFCASSELAGGPEQYFGPGTRLTVT.

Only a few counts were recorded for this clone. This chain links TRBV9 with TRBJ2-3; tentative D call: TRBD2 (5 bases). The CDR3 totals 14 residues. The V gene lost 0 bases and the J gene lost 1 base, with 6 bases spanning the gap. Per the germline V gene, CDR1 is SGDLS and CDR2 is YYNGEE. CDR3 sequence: CASSVGLRTDTQYF. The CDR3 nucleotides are TGTGCCAGCAGCGTAGGACTACGCACAGATACGCAGTATTTT.

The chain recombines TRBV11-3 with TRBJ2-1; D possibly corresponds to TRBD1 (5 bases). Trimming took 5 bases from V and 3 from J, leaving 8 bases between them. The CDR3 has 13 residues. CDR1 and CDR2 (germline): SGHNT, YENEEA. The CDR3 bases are TGTGCCAGCAGCCCAGGGTTCTACAATGAGCAGTTCTTC. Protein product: CASSPGFYNEQFF.

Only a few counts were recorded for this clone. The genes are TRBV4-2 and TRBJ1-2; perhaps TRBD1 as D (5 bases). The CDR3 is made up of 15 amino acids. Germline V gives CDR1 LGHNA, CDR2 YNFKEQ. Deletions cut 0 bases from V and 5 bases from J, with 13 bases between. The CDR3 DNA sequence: TGTGCCAGCAGCCAAGATCCGGACGGGACTTATGGCTACACCTTC. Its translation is CASSQDPDGTYGYTF.

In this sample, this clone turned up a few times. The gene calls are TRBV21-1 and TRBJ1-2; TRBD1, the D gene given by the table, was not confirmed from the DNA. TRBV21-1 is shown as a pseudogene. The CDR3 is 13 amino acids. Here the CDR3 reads CASSRRTEDGYTF. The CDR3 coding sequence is TGTGCCAGCAGCAGGAGGACAGAAGACGGCTACACCTTC.

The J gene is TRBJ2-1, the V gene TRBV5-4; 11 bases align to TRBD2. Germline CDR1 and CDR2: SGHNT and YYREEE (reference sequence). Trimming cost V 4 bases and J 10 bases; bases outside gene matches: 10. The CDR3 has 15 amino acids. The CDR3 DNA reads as TGTGCCAGCAGCAAAACTAGCGGGGGTTTTGAGGAGCAGTTCTTC. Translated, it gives CASSKTSGGFEEQFF.

The CDR3: CASSPGYEQYF. The CDR3 region has the DNA TGCGCCAGCAGCCCGGGGTACGAGCAGTACTTC. This chain links TRBV4-1 with TRBJ2-7; D might be TRBD2 (5 bases). Between the trimmed V and J ends, which lost 4 bases and 4 bases, there was a span of 5 bases. Germline CDR1 reads MGHRA; CDR2 reads YSYEKL. The CDR3 length is 11 residues.